These 3 T cell receptor beta chains were all obtained from the same sample, sequenced in a study of T cell responses to AZD1222 COVID-19 vaccine. Clones were read by immunoSEQ multiplex PCR, and TCRdb kept only the in-frame ones, dropping some. The sample holds about 140,000 clones, approximately 92% seen once. Material: peripheral blood, obtained on day 0 of AZD1222 vaccination. The receptors originated from an adult in good health.

The chain's CDR3 is CASSQGTGTGNEKLFF. The CDR3 DNA follows: TGTGCCAGCAGCCAAGGCACCGGGACAGGGAATGAAAAACTGTTTTTT. The chain combines TRBV3-1 (or the pseudogene TRBV3-2) with TRBJ1-4; 9 nucleotides match TRBD1. This CDR3 comprises 16 residues. V was clipped by 1 base and J by 5 bases; unmatched bases: 5. Germline V gene sequence: CDR1 LGHDT, CDR2 YNNKEL (reference sequence).

V and J are TRBV5-1 and TRBJ2-7, with 7 positions matching TRBD1. The V and J ends lost 0 bases and 5 bases, in that order; junction bases with no gene match: 8. CDR3 length: 15 residues. The germline V gene has CDR1 SGHRS and CDR2 YFSETQ. As DNA, the CDR3 is TGCGCCAGCAGCTTGGGACAGGGAGTAGGCGACGAGCAGTACTTC. Encoded protein: CASSLGQGVGDEQYF.

A single count supports this clone. The rearrangement links TRBV11-2 to TRBJ2-2, with D possibly TRBD2 on 6 matching bases. The germline V gene encodes CDR1 SGHAT and CDR2 FQNNGV. V lost 4 bases, J lost 4 bases, and 10 bases lay in between. The CDR3 contains 14 residues. This CDR3 is CASSWAGITGELFF. For the CDR3, the DNA is TGTGCCAGCAGCTGGGCGGGAATCACCGGGGAGCTGTTTTTT.